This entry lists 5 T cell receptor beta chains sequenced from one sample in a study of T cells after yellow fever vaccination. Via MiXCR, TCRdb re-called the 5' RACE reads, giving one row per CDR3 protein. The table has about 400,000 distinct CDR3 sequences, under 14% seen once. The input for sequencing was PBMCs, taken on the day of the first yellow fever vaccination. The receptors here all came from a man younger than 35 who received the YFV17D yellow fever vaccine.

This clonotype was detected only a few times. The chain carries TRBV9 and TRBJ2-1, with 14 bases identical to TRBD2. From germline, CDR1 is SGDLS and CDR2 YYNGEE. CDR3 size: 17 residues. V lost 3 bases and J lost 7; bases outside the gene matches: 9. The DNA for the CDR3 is TGTGCCAGCAGCGGCCCCGCGGGACTAGCGGGGGTGAATGAGCAGTTCTTC. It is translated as CASSGPAGLAGVNEQFF.

The CDR3 loop is CASGRQGLINEQFF. CDR3 in DNA: TGTGCCAGCGGTCGGCAGGGACTTATAAATGAGCAGTTCTTC. The chain has TRBV7-2 and TRBJ2-1; tentative D call: TRBD2 (6 bases). V was clipped by 8 bases and J by 7 bases, with 18 bases between them. Germline-derived CDR1 and CDR2 are SGHTA and FQGNSA. This CDR3 comprises 14 residues.

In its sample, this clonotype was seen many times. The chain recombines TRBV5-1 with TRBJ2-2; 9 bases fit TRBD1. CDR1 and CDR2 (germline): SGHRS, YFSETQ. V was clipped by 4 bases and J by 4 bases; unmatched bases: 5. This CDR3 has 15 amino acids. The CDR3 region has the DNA TGCGCCAGCAGCCTCGGGGACAGGGTCACCGGGGAGCTGTTTTTT. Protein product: CASSLGDRVTGELFF. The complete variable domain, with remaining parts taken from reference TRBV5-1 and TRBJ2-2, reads KAGVTQTPRYLIKTRGQQVTLSCSPISGHRSVSWYQQTPGQGLQFLFEYFSETQRNKGNFPGRFSGRQFSNSRSEMNVSTLELGDSALYLCASSLGDRVTGELFFGEGSRLTVL.

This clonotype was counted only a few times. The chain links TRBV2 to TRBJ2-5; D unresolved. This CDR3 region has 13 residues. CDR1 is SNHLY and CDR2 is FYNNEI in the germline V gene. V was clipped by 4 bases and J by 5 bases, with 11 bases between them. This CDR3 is CASSVGLSETQYF. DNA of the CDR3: TGTGCCAGCAGTGTTGGGTTATCGGAGACCCAGTACTTC. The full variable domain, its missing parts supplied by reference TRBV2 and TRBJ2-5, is EPEVTQTPSHQVTQMGQEVILRCVPISNHLYFYWYRQILGQKVEFLVSFYNNEISEKSEIFDDQFSVERPDGSNFTLKIRSTKLEDSAMYFCASSVGLSETQYFGPGTRLLVL.

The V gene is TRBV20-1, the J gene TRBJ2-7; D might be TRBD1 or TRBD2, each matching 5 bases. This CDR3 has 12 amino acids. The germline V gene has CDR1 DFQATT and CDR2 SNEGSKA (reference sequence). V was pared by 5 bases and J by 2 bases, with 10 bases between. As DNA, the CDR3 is TGCAGTGCTCGAGGGGCCCCCTACGAGCAGTACGTC. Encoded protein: CSARGAPYEQYV.